This T cell receptor (beta chain) is from a study of regulatory T cells in long-lasting Graves disease. TCR beta libraries were built with iRepertoire HTBI primers and Arm-PCR of CDR3 regions. TCRdb re-analysed the multiplex PCR reads in MiXCR, keeping a single row per CDR3 protein. The repertoire holds hundreds of thousands of distinct CDR3 sequences, with about 15% as singletons. This clonotype has at least ten counts. Antigen unknown. The time point denotes: newly diagnosed GD, antithyroid drugs for less than 3 months. PBMCs provided the RNA from which the TCR library was made. Each patient gave approximately 10 milliliters of EDTA-anticoagulated peripheral blood. Germline V lookup: CDR1 MNHEY, CDR2 SVGAGI. This CDR3 is 14 amino acids long. The germline V and J ends were trimmed by 1 base and 1 base, with 7 bases remaining between them. Study findings and constraints: Persistent disease preferred TRBV28, TRBJ1-2 and TRBJ2-5; new disease, TRBV20-1 and TRBJ2-1.

These data also formed part of another study, on T cells in Graves' hyperthyroidism and ophthalmopathy. That source adds: TCR CDR3 underwent first-round RT-PCR with the HTBI primer set. The majority of expanded thyroid clonotypes above 0.001 also appeared in blood.

The rearrangement links TRBV6-5 to TRBJ1-1; no reliable D call. This receptor was obtained from a woman aged 25 to 39 with Graves disease. The source was peripheral blood mononuclear cells (PBMCs), collected at new diagnosis, from a patient treated with antithyroid drugs. This chain's CDR3 is CASSYLERNTEAFF. For the CDR3, the DNA is TGTGCCAGCAGTTACTTAGAGCGGAACACTGAAGCTTTCTTT.